This TCR beta chain was observed in a study of blood T cell repertoires in COVID-19. Study context: Specimens from acute and convalescent COVID-19 originated in the United States, Italy and Spain. Sample material is recorded as cDNA or gDNA derived from T cells, B-cell-depleted T cells, or PBMCs.

Ages ranged from roughly 18 to 100 years, with residence in around 24 US areas. The ends lost 8 bases at V and 3 bases at J; junction bases unmatched: 8. CDR1 is LGHNA and CDR2 is YNFKEQ in the germline V gene. CDR3 length equals 15 residues. This table comes from immunoSEQ multiplex PCR, and its TCRdb copy is limited to in-frame clones, with some not included. This repertoire shows about 260,000 clones, around 80% found once; its top ten account for about 4%. The sequence was collected from a man younger than 45 with acute COVID-19. The V gene is TRBV4-2, the J gene TRBJ2-2, with 8 bases that match TRBD2. Sequenced input: PBMCs or T cells enriched from blood (not recorded which). The CDR3 sequence: CASGRGGADTGELFF. The CDR3 nucleotides read TGTGCCAGCGGCCGGGGGGGGGCCGACACCGGGGAGCTGTTTTTT.